The 14 T cell receptor beta chains presented below share a single source sample, sequenced in a study of blood T cell repertoires in COVID-19. TCRdb's copy holds only in-frame clones and misses some; the assay was immunoSEQ multiplex PCR. The sample lists approximately 94,000 clones, more than 80% occurring once. The sample consisted of peripheral blood. The receptors were gathered from a human donor in a cohort sampled during active COVID-19.

This clone appeared once. V usage is TRBV5-1 and J usage is TRBJ1-1; 11 positions agree with TRBD1. This CDR3 comprises 16 residues. The germline V gene has CDR1 SGHRS and CDR2 YFSETQ. The V and J ends lost 4 bases and 4 bases, in that order; junction bases with no gene match: 9. The CDR3 sequence is CASSVGTGGRITEAFF. The CDR3 region has the DNA TGCGCCAGCAGCGTCGGGACAGGGGGAAGGATCACTGAAGCTTTCTTT.

V is TRBV7-9 and J is TRBJ2-7, with 14 bases fitting TRBD2. V was clipped by 2 bases and J by 2 bases; unmatched bases: 11. The length of the CDR3 is 19 residues. CDR1 is SEHNR and CDR2 is FQNEAQ in the germline V gene (reference sequence). CDR3 protein: CASSLYPRGLAGETYEQYF. DNA of the CDR3: TGTGCCAGCAGCTTATACCCCCGGGGACTAGCGGGAGAGACCTACGAGCAGTACTTC. Drawing the rest from reference TRBV7-9 and TRBJ2-7, the complete variable domain is DTGVSQNPRHKITKRGQNVTFRCDPISEHNRLYWYRQTLGQGPEFLTYFQNEAQLEKSRLLSDRFSAERPKGSFSTLEIQRTEQGDSAMYLCASSLYPRGLAGETYEQYFGPGTRLTVT.

V and J are TRBV28 and TRBJ1-3; D possibly corresponds to TRBD1 (5 bases). V was clipped by 1 base and J by 2 bases, with 9 bases between them. The CDR3 consists of 15 residues. Per germline, CDR1 MDHEN and CDR2 SYDVKM. The CDR3: CASSLSGGAGNTIYF. CDR3 nucleotides: TGTGCCAGCAGTTTATCGGGGGGGGCTGGAAACACCATATATTTT. Full variable domain (missing parts from reference TRBV28 and TRBJ1-3): DVKVTQSSRYLVKRTGEKVFLECVQDMDHENMFWYRQDPGLGLRLIYFSYDVKMKEKGDIPEGYSVSREKKERFSLILESASTNQTSMYLCASSLSGGAGNTIYFGEGSWLTVV.

This chain links TRBV13 with TRBJ1-1; D is unclear. Trimming removed 2 bases from V and 0 bases from J, with 19 bases in between. Germline loops: CDR1 PRHDT, CDR2 FYEKMQ (reference sequence). This CDR3 has 18 residues. The CDR3 loop reads CASSLWAIGDAMNTEAFF. Here the CDR3 DNA reads TGTGCCAGCAGCTTATGGGCCATCGGGGATGCCATGAACACTGAAGCTTTCTTT. The variable domain in full, completed from reference TRBV13 and TRBJ1-1, reads AAGVIQSPRHLIKEKRETATLKCYPIPRHDTVYWYQQGPGQDPQFLISFYEKMQSDKGSIPDRFSAQQFSDYHSELNMSSLELGDSALYFCASSLWAIGDAMNTEAFFGQGTRLTVV.

This chain links TRBV13 with TRBJ2-7, with D uncertain. Germline V gene sequence: CDR1 PRHDT, CDR2 FYEKMQ (reference sequence). The V and J ends lost 4 bases and 6 bases respectively, with 10 bases between them. This CDR3 is 12 amino acids long. CDR3 sequence reads: CASSSQTVEQYF. The CDR3 nucleotides are TGTGCCAGCAGCTCACAAACAGTCGAGCAGTACTTC. The entire variable domain, with the rest obtained from reference TRBV13 and TRBJ2-7, is as follows: AAGVIQSPRHLIKEKRETATLKCYPIPRHDTVYWYQQGPGQDPQFLISFYEKMQSDKGSIPDRFSAQQFSDYHSELNMSSLELGDSALYFCASSSQTVEQYFGPGTRLTVT.

The chain couples TRBV11-2 to TRBJ2-1; 8 bases are shared with TRBD2. There are 14 residues in the CDR3. J was trimmed by 7 bases and V by 1 base; bases with no gene match: 3. Germline V lookup: CDR1 SGHAT, CDR2 FQNNGV. CDR3 sequence (DNA): TGTGCCAGCAGCTTAGTTCGGGAGGGGAATGAGCAGTTCTTC. Amino acids: CASSLVREGNEQFF. Variable domain in full (rest from reference TRBV11-2 and TRBJ2-1): EAGVAQSPRYKIIEKRQSVAFWCNPISGHATLYWYQQILGQGPKLLIQFQNNGVVDDSQLPKDRFSAERLKGVDSTLKIQPAKLEDSAVYLCASSLVREGNEQFFGPGTRLTVL.

The V gene is TRBV18, the J gene TRBJ1-1; 7 nucleotides line up with TRBD1. CDR1 and CDR2 (germline): KGHSH, LQKENI. V was clipped by 6 bases and J by 1 base; unmatched bases: 8. The CDR3 contains 15 residues. The CDR3 DNA sequence: TGTGCCAGCTCGCAACAGACAGGGTCGAACACTGAAGCTTTCTTT. Encoded protein: CASSQQTGSNTEAFF.

The genes are TRBV5-8 and TRBJ1-6; no clear D gene. V was cut by 4 bases and J by 5 bases, with 10 bases left in between. The CDR3 is made up of 14 amino acids. Germline V gene data show CDR1 as SGHTS and CDR2 as YDEGEE. CDR3 region: CASSGRGNNSPLHF. CDR3 nucleotide sequence: TGTGCCAGCAGCGGGAGAGGAAATAATTCACCCCTCCACTTT. The variable domain in full, completed from reference TRBV5-8 and TRBJ1-6, reads EAGVTQSPTHLIKTRGQQATLRCSPISGHTSVYWYQQALGLGLQFLLWYDEGEERNRGNFPPRFSGRQFPNYSSELNVNALELEDSALYLCASSGRGNNSPLHFGNGTRLTVT.

The chain joins TRBV6-1 to TRBJ1-4; 7 bases line up with TRBD1. Per the germline V gene, CDR1 is MNHNS and CDR2 is SASEGT. V dropped 4 bases and J dropped 4; count of bases not matched to a gene: 12. The CDR3 loop spans 17 amino acids. The CDR3 protein is CASSGRTGPLYNEKLFF. DNA of the CDR3: TGTGCCAGCAGTGGTAGGACAGGCCCCTTATATAATGAAAAACTGTTTTTT.

The V gene is TRBV6-6, the J gene TRBJ1-6, with 9 bases lining up with TRBD1. Trimming cost V 7 bases and J 10 bases; bases outside gene matches: 5. Germline V CDR1 and CDR2: MNHNY, SVGAGI (reference sequence). The CDR3 contains 13 residues. CDR3 DNA sequence: TGTGCCAGCACCCGACAGGGGGGATCACCCCTCCACTTT. Translating gives CASTRQGGSPLHF.

The chain carries TRBV27 and TRBJ2-1; 11 nucleotides align to TRBD2. V lost 3 bases and J lost 2; bases outside the gene matches: 3. Germline V gives CDR1 MNHEY, CDR2 SMNVEV (reference sequence). The CDR3 sequence is 16 residues long. CDR3 sequence (DNA): TGTGCCAGCAGTTTTAGCGGGGGGGTAACCTACAATGAGCAGTTCTTC. Its protein is CASSFSGGVTYNEQFF.

This clone was recorded only once. The rearrangement joins TRBV29-1 to TRBJ2-5; 7 bases match TRBD1. Germline CDR1 reads SQVTM; CDR2 reads ANQGSEA. This CDR3 has 13 residues. V shed 2 bases and J 2 bases; nucleotides not matched to a gene: 2. The DNA of the CDR3 is TGCAGCGTTGAAAGGGACAGTCAAGAGACCCAGTACTTC. Translating it yields CSVERDSQETQYF.

In this sample, this clone turned up once. The chain carries TRBV25-1 and TRBJ2-3; D is possibly TRBD1 (5 bases). Germline values: CDR1 MGHDK, CDR2 SYGVNS. The CDR3 consists of 14 residues. V dropped 6 bases and J dropped 3 bases, with 13 bases sitting between them. The CDR3 DNA sequence: TGTGCCAGCAGCAAAAGCACAGGAACAGATACGCAGTATTTT. Amino acid sequence: CASSKSTGTDTQYF.

The gene calls are TRBV2 and TRBJ1-1; possible D gene TRBD1, 5 bases. Germline-derived CDR1 and CDR2 are SNHLY and FYNNEI. The CDR3 totals 14 residues. Between the trimmed V and J ends, which lost 4 bases and 3 bases, there was a span of 12 bases. The CDR3 is CASSVGQRDTEAFF. The CDR3 nucleotides are TGTGCCAGCAGTGTGGGGCAACGGGACACTGAAGCTTTCTTT.